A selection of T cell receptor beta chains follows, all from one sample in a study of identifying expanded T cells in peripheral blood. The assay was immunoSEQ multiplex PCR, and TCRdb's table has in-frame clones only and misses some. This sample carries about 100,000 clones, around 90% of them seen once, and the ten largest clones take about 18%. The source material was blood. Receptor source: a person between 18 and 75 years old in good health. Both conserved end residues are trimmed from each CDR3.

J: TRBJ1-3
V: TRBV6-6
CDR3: ASSNPGQTSGNTIY

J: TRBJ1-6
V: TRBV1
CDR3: TSSQVRDRGTPLH

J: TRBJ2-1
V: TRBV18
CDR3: ASSLDSYNEQF

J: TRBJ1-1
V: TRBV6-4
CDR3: ASSYWGGQKAF

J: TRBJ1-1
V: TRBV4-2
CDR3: ASSQDPGQGMNTEAF

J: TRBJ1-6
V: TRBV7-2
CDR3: ASSLGQGAHSPLH

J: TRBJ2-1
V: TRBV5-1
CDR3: ASSFQGDEQF

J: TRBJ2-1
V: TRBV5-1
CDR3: ASSKTSGGRNEQF

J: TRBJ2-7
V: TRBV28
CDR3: ASKERGYEQY

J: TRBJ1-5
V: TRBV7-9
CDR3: ASSLEHSPQH

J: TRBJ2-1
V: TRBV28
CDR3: ASSSGGRNEQF

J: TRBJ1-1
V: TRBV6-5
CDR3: ASSYRGGENTEAF

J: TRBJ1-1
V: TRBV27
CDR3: ASSFLKNTEAF

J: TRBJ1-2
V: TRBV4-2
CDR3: ASSQDRVGYT

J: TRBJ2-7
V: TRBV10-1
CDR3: ASSGGQGSSYEQY

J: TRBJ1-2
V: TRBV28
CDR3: ASTYWRGRGGYGYT

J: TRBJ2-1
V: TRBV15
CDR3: ATSRRTSGHNEQF

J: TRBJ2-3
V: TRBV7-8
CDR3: ASSLLVPTDTQY

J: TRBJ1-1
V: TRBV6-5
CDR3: ASSFALGGHTEAF

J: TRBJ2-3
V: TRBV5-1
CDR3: ASSSGGSWGTDTQY

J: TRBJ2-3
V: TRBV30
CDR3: AWSRLTSTDTQY

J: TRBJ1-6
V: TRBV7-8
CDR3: ASSSFTRTGTDNSPLH

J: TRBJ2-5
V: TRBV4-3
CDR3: ASSQAYTRETQY

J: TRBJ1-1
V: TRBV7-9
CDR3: ASQDLNTEAF

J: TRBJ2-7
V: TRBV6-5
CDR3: ASSPVIHYEQY

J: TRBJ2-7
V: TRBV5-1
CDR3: ASSLEGEQY

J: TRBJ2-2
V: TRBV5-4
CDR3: AGSGVDRGLDTGELF

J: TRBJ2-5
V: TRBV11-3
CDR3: ASSQGLAGGQETQY

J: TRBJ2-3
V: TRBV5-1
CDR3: ASSLLSLDTDTQY

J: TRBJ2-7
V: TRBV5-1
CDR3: ASSLDGVSSYEQY

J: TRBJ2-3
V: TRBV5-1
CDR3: ASSPGTRGDTDTQY

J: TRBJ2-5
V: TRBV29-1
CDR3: SIRTAQETQY

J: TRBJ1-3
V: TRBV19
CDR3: ASSRPAFSGNTIY

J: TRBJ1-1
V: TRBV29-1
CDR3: SVGDREEAF

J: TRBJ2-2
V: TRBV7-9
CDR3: ASSTDANTGELF

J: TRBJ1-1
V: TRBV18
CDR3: ASSRGAGAHTEAF

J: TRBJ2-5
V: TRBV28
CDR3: ASSFSMREETQY

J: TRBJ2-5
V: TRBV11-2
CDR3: ASSLALTYQETQY

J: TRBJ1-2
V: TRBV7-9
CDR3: ASSRESYGYT

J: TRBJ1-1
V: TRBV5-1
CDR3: ASGATGARGEAF

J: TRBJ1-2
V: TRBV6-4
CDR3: ASSDPGNRVIYGYT

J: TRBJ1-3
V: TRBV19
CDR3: ASSIGGGAGNTIY

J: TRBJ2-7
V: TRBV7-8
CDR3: ASSLISAEQY

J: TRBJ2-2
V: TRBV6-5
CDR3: ASSPGTANTGELF

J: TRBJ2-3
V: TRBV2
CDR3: GTGGNTDTQY

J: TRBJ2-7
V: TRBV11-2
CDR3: ASSFPGRAPYEQY

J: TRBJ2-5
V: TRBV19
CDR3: ASIATSGGETQY

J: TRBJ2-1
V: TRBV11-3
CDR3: ASSLDQGGSRRYNEQF

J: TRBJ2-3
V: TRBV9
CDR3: ASSVAIGLASTDTQY

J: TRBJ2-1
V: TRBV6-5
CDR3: ASSAFTNSYNEQF

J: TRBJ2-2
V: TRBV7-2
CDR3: ASRLRTSTYYTNTGELF

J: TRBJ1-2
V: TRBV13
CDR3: ASSLRGLRYGYT

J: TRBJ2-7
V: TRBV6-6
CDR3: ASIGQPSEQY

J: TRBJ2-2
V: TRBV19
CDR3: ASKWTPNTGELF